The 27 T cell receptor beta chains listed next were all sequenced from one sample in a study of memory CD4+ T cells and cytomegalovirus serostatus. The table came from immunoSEQ multiplex PCR; TCRdb's copy has only in-frame clones and leaves some out. The sample has under 35,000 clones; around 76% are singletons. Single viable CD3+CD4+CD8-CD45RO+ cells were sorted as the memory CD4+ T cells. Sequenced input: memory CD4+ T cells from blood. The origin of the receptors is an adult in good health and CMV-seronegative.

The rearrangement uses TRBV5-4 and TRBJ1-1, with a possible D match to TRBD1 (5 bases). CDR1 and CDR2 (germline): SGHNT, YYREEE (reference sequence). Trimming removed 4 bases from V and 3 bases from J, with 13 bases in between. This CDR3 is built from 14 residues. This chain's CDR3 is CASSGGRVYTEAFF. CDR3 sequence (DNA): TGTGCCAGCAGCGGGGGTAGAGTTTACACTGAAGCTTTCTTT.

The chain couples TRBV19 to TRBJ2-1; 11 bases fit TRBD2. Germline lookup yields CDR1 LNHDA and CDR2 SQIVND (reference sequence). The CDR3 extends over 15 amino acids. V lost 8 bases and J lost 9; bases outside the gene matches: 12. CDR3 nucleotides: TGTGCCAGTCACAGTAGCGGGAGGGTGAGGAGTGAGCAGTTCTTC. Amino acids: CASHSSGRVRSEQFF.

A single count supports this clone. V is TRBV6-5 and J is TRBJ2-3, with 8 bases that match TRBD1. CDR1 and CDR2 from the germline V gene are MNHEY and SVGAGI. The ends lost 2 bases at V and 8 bases at J; junction bases unmatched: 6. This CDR3 is 14 amino acids long. This CDR3 reads CASSYDRGLGTQYF. The DNA for the CDR3 is TGTGCCAGCAGTTACGACAGGGGTCTAGGTACGCAGTATTTT.

This clone was observed a single time. Here the CDR3 reads CASSLDQSYEQYF. CDR3 nucleotide sequence: TGTGCCAGCTCACTGGACCAGTCCTACGAGCAGTACTTC. V and J are TRBV18 and TRBJ2-7; D is uncertain. V was trimmed by 4 bases and J by 1 base, leaving 8 bases between them. The CDR3 consists of 13 residues. Germline CDR1 KGHSH, CDR2 LQKENI. Full variable domain (outside the CDR3, taken from reference TRBV18 and TRBJ2-7): NAGVMQNPRHLVRRRGQEARLRCSPMKGHSHVYWYRQLPEEGLKFMVYLQKENIIDESGMPKERFSAEFPKEGPSILRIQQVVRGDSAAYFCASSLDQSYEQYFGPGTRLTVT.

The chain links TRBV7-2 to TRBJ2-7, with 9 positions matching TRBD1. Per the germline V gene, CDR1 is SGHTA and CDR2 is FQGNSA. The V and J ends lost 6 bases and 3 bases, in that order; junction bases with no gene match: 9. The CDR3 is 15 residues long. CDR3 sequence reads: CASSPNRGRSYEQYF. The CDR3 DNA follows: TGTGCCAGCAGTCCGAACAGGGGGCGCAGCTACGAGCAGTACTTC.

The table lists this clone with a count of one. In the same sample, other DNA sequences code for this CDR3. The chain recombines TRBV7-3 with TRBJ1-3, with a possible D match to TRBD1 (6 bases). The CDR3 has 13 residues. V lost 5 bases and J 4 bases, leaving 9 bases between the germline ends. Per the germline V gene, CDR1 is SGHTA and CDR2 is FQGTGA. The CDR3 sequence is CASSLQGGNTIYF. The CDR3 coding sequence is TGTGCCAGCAGCCTTCAGGGGGGAAACACCATATATTTT.

The chain has TRBV9 and TRBJ1-1; D ambiguous. This CDR3 region has 14 residues. V was shortened by 5 bases and J by 4 bases, with 15 bases between the two germline ends. Germline CDR1 is SGDLS and CDR2 is YYNGEE. CDR3 protein: CASRLRSLGTEAFF. The CDR3 DNA is TGTGCCAGCAGGCTCCGAAGTCTAGGCACTGAAGCTTTCTTT.

The rearrangement uses TRBV10-2 and TRBJ2-2; D remains ambiguous. Between the trimmed V and J ends, which lost 5 bases and 0 bases, there was a span of 10 bases. This CDR3 contains 15 residues. The germline gives CDR1 WSHSY, CDR2 SAAADI. The CDR3 nucleotides are TGCGCCAGCAGTTTTCAGTTCGCGAACACCGGGGAGCTGTTTTTT. It is translated as CASSFQFANTGELFF.

The chain is built from TRBV28 and TRBJ2-7, with D perhaps matching TRBD1 (5 bases). Trimming took off 3 bases at V and 3 bases at J, with 12 bases between the two ends. Germline CDR1 reads MDHEN; CDR2 reads SYDVKM. This CDR3 spans 14 amino acids. The CDR3 bases are TGTGCCAGCAGTTTGAGGCAGGGTAGCTACGAGCAGTACTTC. Translation gives CASSLRQGSYEQYF.

This chain connects TRBV11-2 to TRBJ1-3; 9 positions agree with TRBD1. This CDR3 comprises 15 residues. Unmatched junction bases numbered 5, after V lost 5 bases and J lost 3 bases. Germline V CDR1 and CDR2: SGHAT, FQNNGV. The CDR3: CASSATTGGGNTIYF. CDR3 sequence (DNA): TGTGCCAGCAGCGCAACGACAGGGGGTGGAAACACCATATATTTT.

The genes are TRBV7-9 and TRBJ2-7; 8 positions match TRBD1. Looked up from germline, CDR1 is SEHNR and CDR2 is FQNEAQ (reference sequence). The CDR3 loop spans 14 amino acids. The trim removed 1 base at V and 6 bases at J, leaving 5 bases unmatched. This chain's CDR3 is CASSLGGQVGEQYF. The CDR3 coding sequence is TGTGCCAGCAGCTTAGGGGGACAGGTGGGCGAGCAGTACTTC.

The V gene is TRBV6-6, the J gene TRBJ2-7, with 8 nucleotides matching TRBD1. The CDR3 has 15 amino acids. V shed 2 bases, J shed 3 bases, and the junction held 6 bases outside the gene matches. The V gene's germline CDR1 is MNHNY and CDR2 SVGAGI (reference sequence). The CDR3 bases are TGTGCCAGCAGTTACGGGCAGGGGGCATTCTACGAGCAGTACTTC. This sequence encodes CASSYGQGAFYEQYF.

The chain joins TRBV5-4 to TRBJ2-1; 13 nucleotides line up with TRBD2. This CDR3 region has 19 residues. V gave up 1 base and J gave up 0 bases; unmatched junction bases: 7. Looked up from germline, CDR1 is SGHNT and CDR2 is YYREEE (reference sequence). CDR3 residues: CASSLHVLAGGLSYNEQFF. DNA for the CDR3: TGTGCCAGCAGCTTGCACGTACTAGCGGGGGGGCTCTCCTACAATGAGCAGTTCTTC.

This clone has only one observation. The rearrangement links TRBV19 to TRBJ1-5; TRBD1 agrees at 7 bases. Germline assignment: CDR1 LNHDA and CDR2 SQIVND (reference sequence). This CDR3 contains 15 residues. Trimming removed 6 bases from V and 0 bases from J; junction bases left unmatched: 5. The CDR3 DNA sequence: TGTGCCAGTAGCAAGGGACAGAATAGCAATCAGCCCCAGCATTTT. It codes for CASSKGQNSNQPQHF.

The rearrangement joins TRBV18 to TRBJ2-7; D may be TRBD1 (6 bases). The germline gives CDR1 KGHSH, CDR2 LQKENI. The V and J ends lost 2 bases and 1 base respectively, with 6 bases between them. CDR3 length equals 13 residues. The DNA of the CDR3 is TGTGCCAGCTCACCAGGACAGTCCTACGAGCAGTACTTC. Amino acids: CASSPGQSYEQYF.

This chain uses TRBV14 with TRBJ1-6; D is perhaps TRBD1 (5 bases). V was shortened by 5 bases and J by 7 bases, with 21 bases between the two germline ends. The CDR3 is 17 residues long. The germline gives CDR1 SGHDN, CDR2 FVKESK. The CDR3 loop reads CASSEHASGLQNSPLHF. The CDR3, as DNA: TGTGCCAGCAGCGAGCATGCCTCGGGACTGCAAAATTCACCCCTCCACTTT. The complete variable domain, with remaining parts taken from reference TRBV14 and TRBJ1-6, reads EAGVTQFPSHSVIEKGQTVTLRCDPISGHDNLYWYRRVMGKEIKFLLHFVKESKQDESGMPNNRFLAERTGGTYSTLKVQPAELEDSGVYFCASSEHASGLQNSPLHFGNGTRLTVT.

The chain uses TRBV10-3 and TRBJ1-5; perhaps TRBD1 as D (5 bases). V was trimmed by 2 bases and J by 2 bases, leaving 10 bases between them. The CDR3 is 15 residues long. CDR1 and CDR2 from the germline V gene are ENHRY and SYGVKD. This CDR3 is CAISEDRGGNQPQHF. The CDR3 nucleotides read TGTGCCATCAGTGAGGATAGGGGCGGCAATCAGCCCCAGCATTTT.

The gene calls are TRBV19 and TRBJ1-2, with no clear D. Germline V lookup: CDR1 LNHDA, CDR2 SQIVND (reference sequence). The CDR3 length is 14 residues. V shed 7 bases and J shed 10 bases, with 22 bases lying between them. Here the CDR3 DNA reads TGTGCCAGTAAGCCCCATGGTCGGGAGGTGGTCTACACCTTC. Protein product: CASKPHGREVVYTF.

The chain joins TRBV28 to TRBJ2-1; D not certain. Germline V gene data show CDR1 as MDHEN and CDR2 as SYDVKM. The CDR3 loop spans 15 amino acids. The V end lost 7 bases, the J end lost 5 bases, and 18 bases lay between the germline ends. This CDR3 reads CASTLFQNSNNEQFF. CDR3 DNA sequence: TGTGCCAGCACCTTATTCCAGAACAGTAACAATGAGCAGTTCTTC.

The rearrangement uses TRBV7-2 and TRBJ2-3; maybe TRBD2 (6 bases). With 4 bases removed from V and 3 bases from J, the gap between germline ends came to 17 bases. This CDR3 contains 16 residues. The germline V gene encodes CDR1 SGHTA and CDR2 FQGNSA. The CDR3 sequence: CASSSGLSRATDTQYF. The DNA of the CDR3 is TGTGCCAGCAGCTCGGGACTCTCCCGCGCAACAGATACGCAGTATTTT.

This clone occurred once. This chain uses TRBV21-1 with TRBJ1-5; TRBD1 was called by the table and not checked on the DNA. TRBV21-1 counts as a pseudogene. This CDR3 has 18 amino acids. This CDR3 is CASSKEGKGGADNQPQHF. In DNA, the CDR3 is TGTGCCAGCAGCAAAGAGGGGAAAGGGGGCGCCGACAATCAGCCCCAGCATTTT.

The chain couples TRBV20-1 to TRBJ1-2; D call uncertain. V was shortened by 5 bases and J by 5 bases, with 6 bases between the two germline ends. Germline CDR1 and CDR2: DFQATT and SNEGSKA (reference sequence). The CDR3 runs to 10 residues. The CDR3 nucleotides are TGCAGTGCTGTATTTTATGGCTACACCTTC. Amino acids: CSAVFYGYTF.

V is TRBV5-6 and J is TRBJ2-5; no clear D. The V gene lost 4 bases and the J gene lost 3 bases, with 13 bases spanning the gap. The CDR3 is 14 amino acids. Germline CDR1 SGHDT, CDR2 YYEEEE. Here the CDR3 reads CASSPSHIKETQYF. The CDR3, as DNA: TGTGCCAGCAGCCCCTCACATATTAAAGAGACCCAGTACTTC. Filled out from reference TRBV5-6 and TRBJ2-5, the complete variable domain reads DAGVTQSPTHLIKTRGQQVTLRCSPKSGHDTVSWYQQALGQGPQFIFQYYEEEERQRGNFPDRFSGHQFPNYSSELNVNALLLGDSALYLCASSPSHIKETQYFGPGTRLLVL.

CDR3: CASSGSTGTTGIQYF. In DNA, the CDR3 is TGTGCCAGCAGTGGATCGACAGGGACCACCGGCATTCAGTACTTC. This chain joins TRBV6-1 and TRBJ2-4; 7 bases agree with TRBD1. Looked up from germline, CDR1 is MNHNS and CDR2 is SASEGT. The CDR3 totals 15 residues. J was trimmed by 9 bases and V by 4 bases; bases with no gene match: 12.

This sequence joins TRBV14 and TRBJ2-5, with TRBD2 matching 9 bases. Germline trimming cut 8 bases from V and 4 bases from J; bases unmatched to any gene: 17. Germline V CDR1 and CDR2: SGHDN, FVKESK. The CDR3 loop spans 17 amino acids. The CDR3 DNA is TGTGCCAGCGGTCGGGGGAAAGCGGGGGGACTGACAGAGACCCAGTACTTC. Residues: CASGRGKAGGLTETQYF.

The chain employs TRBV6-1 and TRBJ2-3, with TRBD2 matching 7 bases. The CDR3 is made up of 14 amino acids. Losses at the gene ends were 2 bases for V and 11 bases for J; bases not matched to a gene: 10. The V gene's germline CDR1 is MNHNS and CDR2 SASEGT. The CDR3 loop reads CASSELGGTTRQYF. CDR3 sequence (DNA): TGTGCCAGCAGTGAATTGGGCGGGACTACTCGGCAGTATTTT.

This clone appeared a single time. The chain carries TRBV9 and TRBJ2-7; no clear D gene. Germline lookup yields CDR1 SGDLS and CDR2 YYNGEE. This CDR3 is 15 amino acids long. Trimming took 0 bases from V and 3 from J, leaving 13 bases between them. The CDR3 DNA sequence: TGTGCCAGCAGCGTAGAAGGGCACCTGGACTACGAGCAGTACTTC. Translation: CASSVEGHLDYEQYF.